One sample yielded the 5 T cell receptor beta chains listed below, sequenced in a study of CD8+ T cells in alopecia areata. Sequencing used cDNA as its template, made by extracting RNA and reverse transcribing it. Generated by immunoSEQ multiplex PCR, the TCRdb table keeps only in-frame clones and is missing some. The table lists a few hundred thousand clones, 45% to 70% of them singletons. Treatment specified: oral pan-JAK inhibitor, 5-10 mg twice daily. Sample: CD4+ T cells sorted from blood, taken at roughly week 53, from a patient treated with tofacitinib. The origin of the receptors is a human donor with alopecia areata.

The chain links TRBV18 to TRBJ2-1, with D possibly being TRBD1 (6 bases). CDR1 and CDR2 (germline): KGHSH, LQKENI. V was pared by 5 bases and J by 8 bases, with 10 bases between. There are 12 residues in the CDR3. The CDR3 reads CASSKGVDEQFF. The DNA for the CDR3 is TGTGCCAGCTCAAAGGGGGTCGATGAGCAGTTCTTC.

In nucleotides, the CDR3 is TGCGCCAGCAGCGGGCAGGGGAGGGACGAGCAGTACTTC. Encoded protein: CASSGQGRDEQYF. The chain joins TRBV5-1 to TRBJ2-7; TRBD2 is a possible D gene (7 bases). The CDR3 has 13 amino acids. The V gene's germline CDR1 is SGHRS and CDR2 YFSETQ. The V end was cut by 4 bases, the J end by 5 bases, with 13 bases between.

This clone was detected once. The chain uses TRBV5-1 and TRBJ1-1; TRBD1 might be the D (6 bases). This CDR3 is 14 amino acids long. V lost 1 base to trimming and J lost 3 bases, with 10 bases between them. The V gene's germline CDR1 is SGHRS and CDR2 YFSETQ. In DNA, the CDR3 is TGCGCCAGCAGCTTGACAGGGACCCACACTGAAGCTTTCTTT. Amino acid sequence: CASSLTGTHTEAFF.

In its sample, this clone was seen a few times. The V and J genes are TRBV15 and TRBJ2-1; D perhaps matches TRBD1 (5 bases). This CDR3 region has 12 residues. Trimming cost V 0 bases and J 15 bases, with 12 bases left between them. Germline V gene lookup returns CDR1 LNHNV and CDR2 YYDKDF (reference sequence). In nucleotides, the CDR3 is TGTGCCACCAGCAGAGATACAGGATCGGCGTTCTTC. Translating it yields CATSRDTGSAFF.

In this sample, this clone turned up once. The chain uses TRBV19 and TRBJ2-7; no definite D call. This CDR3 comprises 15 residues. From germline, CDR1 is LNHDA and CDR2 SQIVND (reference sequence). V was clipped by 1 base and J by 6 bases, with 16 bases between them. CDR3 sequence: CASSIVPRRLGEQYF. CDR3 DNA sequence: TGTGCCAGTAGTATAGTACCCCGACGACTTGGCGAGCAGTACTTC.